These 5 T cell receptor beta chains came from one sample sequenced in a study of T cells after yellow fever vaccination. TCRdb processed the 5' RACE reads anew with MiXCR; each CDR3 protein has one entry. Of fewer than 350,000 distinct CDR3 sequences listed, roughly 8.7% are singletons. The input for sequencing was PBMCs, taken on the day of the first yellow fever vaccination. The receptors originated from a man younger than 30 who received the YFV17D yellow fever vaccine.

This clonotype has more than one count but fewer than ten. This chain uses TRBV2 with TRBJ2-2; D gene uncertain. CDR3 length equals 11 residues. CDR1 and CDR2 from the germline V gene are SNHLY and FYNNEI. Trimming removed 10 bases at V and 3 bases at J, with 6 bases between. Here the CDR3 reads CATRYTGELFF. The CDR3 DNA reads TGTGCCACCCGTTACACCGGGGAGCTGTTTTTT.

The gene calls are TRBV7-3 and TRBJ2-2, with 7 bases identical to TRBD2. V dropped 5 bases and J dropped 7; count of bases not matched to a gene: 4. There are 13 residues in the CDR3. In germline, CDR1 is SGHTA, CDR2 FQGTGA. In DNA, the CDR3 is TGTGCCAGCAGCCGAACTAGCGACGGGGAGCTGTTTTTT. Its translation: CASSRTSDGELFF.

This clonotype came up many times. The chain joins TRBV19 to TRBJ2-5; no clear D. The germline gives CDR1 LNHDA, CDR2 SQIVND (reference sequence). The CDR3 has 13 residues. Trimming took 3 bases from V and 3 from J, leaving 8 bases between them. The CDR3 loop is CASSIISKETQYF. CDR3 DNA sequence: TGTGCCAGTAGTATTATCTCTAAAGAGACCCAGTACTTC.

The chain couples TRBV7-8 to TRBJ1-1; the D gene is possibly TRBD1 (6 bases). Germline V gene data show CDR1 as SGHVS and CDR2 as FQNEAQ. The CDR3 runs 13 residues. Trimming took off 2 bases at V and 8 bases at J, with 12 bases between the two ends. CDR3 nucleotide sequence: TGTGCCAGCAGCTTAAGTTGGGGGGCGGAAGCTTTCTTT. Its translation: CASSLSWGAEAFF.

Regarding this clonotype: At one end, the junction sequence differs from germline, possibly due to a read error. The chain combines TRBV6-5 with TRBJ1-1; D gene ambiguous. This CDR3 comprises 12 residues. Germline CDR1 MNHEY, CDR2 SVGAGI. The CDR3 protein is CTSSHEYGNSFF. As DNA, the CDR3 is TGTACCAGCAGTCATGAGTATGGGAATTCTTTCTTT.